The entry that follows covers one T cell receptor beta chain sequence. At one end the junction does not follow the germline gene, possibly because of a read error. Other DNA variants within this sample encode the same CDR3. CDR1 and CDR2 (germline): SQVTM, ANQGSEA. The CDR3 is made up of 10 amino acids. The entry originates in a study of T cell clones after liver transplantation. Across the study: Samples came from ITN030ST, which attempted immunosuppression withdrawal within 2 years of liver transplantation. Subjects received no induction therapy and standard immunosuppression until randomization at 12-24 months post-transplant.

The method was immunoSEQ multiplex PCR; TCRdb's version includes in-frame clones alone and lacks a portion of them. Among fewer than 85,000 clones listed, 80% were seen once. This specimen consisted of CD4+ T cells from blood, obtained 12 months after liver transplant. This receptor was taken from a human patient who received a liver transplant. Some T cells may possibly be graft donor cells. This chain links TRBV29-1 with TRBJ1-1; no firm D call. The CDR3 loop reads CSVGGPEAFF. The CDR3 bases are TGCAGCGTTGGTGGACCTGAGGCTTTCTTT.